Listed below are T cell receptor beta chains from one sample, sequenced in a study of cytomegalovirus exposure and HLA in healthy donors. This table comes from immunoSEQ multiplex PCR, and its TCRdb copy is limited to in-frame clones, with some not included. Here the sample spans around 170,000 clones, about four fifths being singletons. Sequenced: PBMCs. These receptors were obtained from a man between 40 and 49 years old in good health and CMV-seronegative. Both conserved end residues are part of each CDR3. D genes are given only for firm matches. Size is stated for part of the rows, as once, few or many counts, or as a class when the clone is expanded.

v_call	clone_size	j_call	d_call	cdr3_nt	cdr3_aa
TRBV18	-	TRBJ1-2	TRBD1	TGTGCCAGCTCACCAGGACAGGTCTCTTATGGCTACACCTTC	CASSPGQVSYGYTF
TRBV27	-	TRBJ1-2	TRBD1	TGTGCCAGCAGTTCAAGACAGGGAATAACCTATGGCTACACCTTC	CASSSRQGITYGYTF
TRBV30	-	TRBJ2-7	TRBD2	TGTGCCTGTGAGCGGGGGGGGGCCTACGAGCAGTACTTC	CACERGGAYEQYF
TRBV6-5	-	TRBJ2-3	TRBD2	TGTGCCAGCAGTTCTTTCGGGGGGGCGAATACGCAGTATTTT	CASSSFGGANTQYF
TRBV6-4	few	TRBJ2-2	-	TGTGCCAGCAGCCCACAGGGCGCCGGGGAGCTGTTTTTT	CASSPQGAGELFF
TRBV2	-	TRBJ2-2	TRBD2	TGTGCCAGCAGTGAAGGTCTAGCGGGGGTTAACACCGGGGAGCTGTTTTTT	CASSEGLAGVNTGELFF
TRBV7-9	-	TRBJ1-2	-	TGTGCCAGCAGCTTACAGGCAGTTCGCCGTGACTATGGCTACACCTTC	CASSLQAVRRDYGYTF
TRBV7-9	-	TRBJ2-7	-	TGTTCCGTCGACAAACAGACCTACGAGCAGTACTTC	CSVDKQTYEQYF
TRBV4-3	-	TRBJ2-4	-	TGCGCCAGCAGCCAAGATTGGGGGGGCAGGAACATTCAGTACTTC	CASSQDWGGRNIQYF
TRBV7-2	-	TRBJ2-7	TRBD1	TGTGCCAGCAGCTCCTCCGGGACAGGGTCCTACGAGCAGTACTTC	CASSSSGTGSYEQYF
TRBV11-3	once	TRBJ1-4	-	TGTGCCAGCAGACTCGACAGATCAAATGAAAAACTGTTTTTT	CASRLDRSNEKLFF
TRBV29-1	-	TRBJ2-7	TRBD2	TGCAGCTACGGGACTAGCGGCTACGAGCAGTACTTC	CSYGTSGYEQYF
TRBV2	-	TRBJ1-1	-	TGTGCCAGCGTGTTACAGGGATTCTCTGAAGCTTTCTTT	CASVLQGFSEAFF
TRBV29-1	-	TRBJ1-1	-	TGCAGCGTTGAAGGGGTTCGGGGGGCAAACACTGAAGCTTTCTTT	CSVEGVRGANTEAFF
TRBV6-5	-	TRBJ2-1	TRBD1	TGTGCCAGCAGTTACTCTAACAGGGGGCTGAATGAGCAGTTCTTC	CASSYSNRGLNEQFF
TRBV18	few	TRBJ2-7	-	TGTGCCAGCTCACCAGCTAGCAGGGGATGGGAGCAGTACTTC	CASSPASRGWEQYF
TRBV28	-	TRBJ1-1	TRBD1	TGTGCCAGCATCGCCGGGGGGGCAGGGGGCACTGAAGCTTTCTTT	CASIAGGAGGTEAFF
TRBV4-1	-	TRBJ2-3	TRBD2	TGCGCCAGCAGCCCCCAATTAGCGGGAGGGCCACGGGCAGATACGCAGTATTTT	CASSPQLAGGPRADTQYF
TRBV28	-	TRBJ1-2	-	TGTGCCAGCAGTTCCACAGGGTATGGCTACACCTTC	CASSSTGYGYTF
TRBV2	-	TRBJ2-1	-	TGTGCCAGCAGTGAAGATAGGAGCTCCTACAATGAGCAGTTCTTC	CASSEDRSSYNEQFF
TRBV7-2	-	TRBJ1-1	-	TGTGCCAGCAGCTACCAGGTTCACACTGAAGCTTTCTTT	CASSYQVHTEAFF
TRBV19	-	TRBJ1-2	-	TGTGCCAGTAGTATTGAGACCTTC	CASSIETF
TRBV2	-	TRBJ2-2	TRBD2	TGTGCCAGCGTCCGGACTAGCGGGAACACCGGGGAGCTGTTTTTT	CASVRTSGNTGELFF
TRBV4-1	-	TRBJ2-5	TRBD2	TGCGCCAGCAGCCGCCCGGGACTAGCGGGGGGGGAGACCCAGTACTTC	CASSRPGLAGGETQYF
TRBV7-2	once	TRBJ2-7	TRBD2	TGTGCCAGCAGCACCCCTGGGAGGGGCTACGAGCAGTACTTC	CASSTPGRGYEQYF
TRBV18	-	TRBJ2-3	TRBD1	TGTGCCAGCTCACGACCGGGACAGGGTCCCTCAGATACGCAGTATTTT	CASSRPGQGPSDTQYF
TRBV5-5	-	TRBJ1-2	-	TGTGCCAGCAGCTCGGACAGCCTCTATGGCTACACCTTC	CASSSDSLYGYTF
TRBV19	-	TRBJ1-5	-	TGTGCCAGTAGTATAGTTCGGGGGGACCAGCCCCAGCATTTT	CASSIVRGDQPQHF
TRBV6-6	-	TRBJ2-7	-	TGTGCCAGCAGTTACTCCGGGGGGAGGGGGTACGAGCAGTACTTC	CASSYSGGRGYEQYF
TRBV9	-	TRBJ2-1	TRBD1	TGTGCCAGCAGTCTGACAGGGGCCCATGAGCAGTTCTTC	CASSLTGAHEQFF
TRBV7-9	-	TRBJ1-1	-	TGTGCCAGCAGCCCGGGGAGAGTCACTGAAGCTTTCTTT	CASSPGRVTEAFF
TRBV4-2	-	TRBJ2-2	TRBD2	TGTGCCAGCAGCCGAGACTGGGGACTAGCGAAGAACACCGGGGAGCTGTTTTTT	CASSRDWGLAKNTGELFF
TRBV10-3	-	TRBJ2-1	TRBD1	TGTGCCATCAGTGACAGGGGGAATGAGCAGTTCTTC	CAISDRGNEQFF
TRBV5-6	-	TRBJ1-5	TRBD1	TGTGCCAGCAGCTTAGGGGGCCTTCAGCCCCAGCATTTT	CASSLGGLQPQHF
TRBV27	-	TRBJ2-7	TRBD2	TGTGCCAGCAGTTTATTCAGCCACTTACCCGCTAGCGGGGGGGCCTACGAGCAGTACTTC	CASSLFSHLPASGGAYEQYF
TRBV29-1	once	TRBJ1-4	-	TGCAGCGTTGAAGATCGCCGGGCGACCCCGGAGGGAACTAATGAAAAACTGTTTTTT	CSVEDRRATPEGTNEKLFF
TRBV29-1	-	TRBJ1-4	-	TGCAGCGTTGAAGACGAGTCAACTAATGAAAAACTGTTTTTT	CSVEDESTNEKLFF
TRBV5-4	once	TRBJ2-1	TRBD2	TGTGCCAGCACCAGACGGGGGGGATCCTACAATGAGCAGTTCTTC	CASTRRGGSYNEQFF
TRBV15	-	TRBJ2-1	-	TGTGCCACCAGCACCCTAAGGAGCTCCTACAATGAGCAGTTCTTC	CATSTLRSSYNEQFF
TRBV20-1	few	TRBJ2-5	-	TGCAGTGCTACAGGGATGGAGACCCAGTACTTC	CSATGMETQYF
TRBV29-1	-	TRBJ1-4	-	TGCAGCGTTGAACAGGGATCTTTGCCTAATGAAAAACTGTTTTTT	CSVEQGSLPNEKLFF
TRBV27	-	TRBJ1-2	-	TGTGCCAGCAGTCTTGAGATGGGGCGAGAGGGCTACACCTTC	CASSLEMGREGYTF
TRBV19	-	TRBJ2-7	TRBD1	TGTGCCAGTAAACCGGGACAGGGATCCTACGAGCAGTACTTC	CASKPGQGSYEQYF
TRBV5-1	-	TRBJ2-3	TRBD2	TGCGCCAGCAGCTTAGCGGGGAACACAGATACGCAGTATTTT	CASSLAGNTDTQYF
TRBV4-1	few	TRBJ2-7	TRBD1	TGCGCCAGCAGCCACACAGGGGTTGGCGAGCAGTACTTC	CASSHTGVGEQYF